This TCR beta chain was found in a study of response to subunit inactivated influenza vaccine. Study results and limitations: The authors offered the suggestion that each seasonal influenza vaccination recruits few new T cells.

Turning to this clonotype: Antigen specificity is unknown.

The CDR3 runs 16 residues. The germline gives CDR1 MNHEY, CDR2 SVGEGT. J lost 4 bases, V lost 5 bases, and 5 bases had no gene match. TCRdb reprocessed the RT-PCR reads with MiXCR, giving one entry per CDR3 protein. The table has roughly 460,000 distinct CDR3 sequences, approximately 10% seen once. The sequence derives from a man aged 45 to 65 who received an inactivated influenza vaccine. This chain joins TRBV6-2 or TRBV6-3 and TRBJ2-2; 12 nucleotides agree with TRBD2. The sequenced sample was PBMCs from blood, obtained roughly 46 days after vaccination. The DNA of the CDR3 is TGTGCCAGCAGTCCCGGACTAGCGGGACTCACCGGGGAGCTGTTTTTT. This gives the protein CASSPGLAGLTGELFF.